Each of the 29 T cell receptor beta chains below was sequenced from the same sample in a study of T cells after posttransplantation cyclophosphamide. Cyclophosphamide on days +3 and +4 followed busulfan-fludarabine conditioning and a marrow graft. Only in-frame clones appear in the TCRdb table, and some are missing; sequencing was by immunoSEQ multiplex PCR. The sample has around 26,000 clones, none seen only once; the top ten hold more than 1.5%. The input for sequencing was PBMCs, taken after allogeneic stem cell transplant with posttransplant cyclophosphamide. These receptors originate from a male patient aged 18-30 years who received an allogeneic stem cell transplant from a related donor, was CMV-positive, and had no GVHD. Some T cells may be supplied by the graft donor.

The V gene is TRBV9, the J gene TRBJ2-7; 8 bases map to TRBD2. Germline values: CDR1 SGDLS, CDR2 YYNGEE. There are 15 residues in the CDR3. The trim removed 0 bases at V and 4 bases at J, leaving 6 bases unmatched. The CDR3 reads CASSVASGSMYEQYF. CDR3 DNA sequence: TGTGCCAGCAGCGTAGCTAGCGGGTCAATGTACGAGCAGTACTTC.

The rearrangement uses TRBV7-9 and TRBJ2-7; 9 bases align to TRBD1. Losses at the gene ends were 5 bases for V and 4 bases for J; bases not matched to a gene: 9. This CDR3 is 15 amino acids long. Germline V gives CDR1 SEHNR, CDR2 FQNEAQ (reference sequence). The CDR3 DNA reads TGTGCCAGCAGCCCCGCCGGGACAGGGCCGTACGAGCAGTACTTC. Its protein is CASSPAGTGPYEQYF.

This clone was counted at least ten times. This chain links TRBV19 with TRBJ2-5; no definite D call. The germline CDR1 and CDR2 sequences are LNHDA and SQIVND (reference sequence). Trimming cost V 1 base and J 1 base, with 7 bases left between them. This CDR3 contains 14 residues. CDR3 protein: CASSIGGVQETQYF. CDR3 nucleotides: TGTGCCAGTAGTATAGGAGGCGTCCAAGAGACCCAGTACTTC.

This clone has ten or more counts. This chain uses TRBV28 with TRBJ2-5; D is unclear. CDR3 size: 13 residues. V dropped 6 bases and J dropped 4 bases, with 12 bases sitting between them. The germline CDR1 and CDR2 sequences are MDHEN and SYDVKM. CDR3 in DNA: TGTGCCAGCAGGCCCCAAGGCGGAGAGACCCAGTACTTC. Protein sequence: CASRPQGGETQYF.

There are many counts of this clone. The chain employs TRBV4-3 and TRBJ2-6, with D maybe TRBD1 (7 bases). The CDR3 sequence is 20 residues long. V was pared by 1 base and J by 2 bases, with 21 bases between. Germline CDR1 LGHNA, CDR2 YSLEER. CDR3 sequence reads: CASSQAMTGRKAAGANVLTF. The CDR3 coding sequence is TGCGCCAGCAGCCAAGCTATGACAGGGAGGAAGGCGGCTGGGGCCAACGTCCTGACTTTC.

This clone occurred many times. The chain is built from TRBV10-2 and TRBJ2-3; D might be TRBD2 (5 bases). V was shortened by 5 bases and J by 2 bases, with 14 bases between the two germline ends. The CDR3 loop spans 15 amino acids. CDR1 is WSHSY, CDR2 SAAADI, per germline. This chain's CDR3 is CASSLSTEATDTQYF. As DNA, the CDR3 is TGCGCCAGCAGTCTCTCAACGGAGGCCACAGATACGCAGTATTTT.

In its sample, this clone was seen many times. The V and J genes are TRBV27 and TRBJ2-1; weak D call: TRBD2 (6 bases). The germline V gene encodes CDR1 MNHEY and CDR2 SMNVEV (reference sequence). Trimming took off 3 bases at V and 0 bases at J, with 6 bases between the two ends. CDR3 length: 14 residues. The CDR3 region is CASSFGGSYNEQFF. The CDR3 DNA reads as TGTGCCAGCAGTTTCGGGGGCTCCTACAATGAGCAGTTCTTC.

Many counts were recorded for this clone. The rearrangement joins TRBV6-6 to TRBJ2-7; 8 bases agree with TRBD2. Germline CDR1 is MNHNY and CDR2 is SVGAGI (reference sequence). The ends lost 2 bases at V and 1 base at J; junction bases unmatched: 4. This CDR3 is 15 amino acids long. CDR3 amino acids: CASSYVSGASYEQYF. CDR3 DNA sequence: TGTGCCAGCAGTTACGTTAGCGGGGCGTCCTACGAGCAGTACTTC.

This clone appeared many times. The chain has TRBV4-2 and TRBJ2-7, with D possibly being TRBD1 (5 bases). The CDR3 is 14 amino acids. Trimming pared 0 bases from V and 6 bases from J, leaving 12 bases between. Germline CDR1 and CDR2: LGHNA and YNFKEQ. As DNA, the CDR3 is TGTGCCAGCAGCCAAGATTCGGGCAGGGCCGAGCAGTACTTC. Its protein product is CASSQDSGRAEQYF.

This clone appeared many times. CDR3 loop: CASTRAQETQYF. The CDR3, as DNA: TGTGCCAGTACTAGGGCCCAAGAGACCCAGTACTTC. J is TRBJ2-5 and V is TRBV2; possibly TRBD2 for D (5 bases). The germline V and J ends were trimmed by 9 bases and 1 base, with 9 bases remaining between them. The CDR3 is made up of 12 amino acids. CDR1 and CDR2 (germline): SNHLY, FYNNEI.

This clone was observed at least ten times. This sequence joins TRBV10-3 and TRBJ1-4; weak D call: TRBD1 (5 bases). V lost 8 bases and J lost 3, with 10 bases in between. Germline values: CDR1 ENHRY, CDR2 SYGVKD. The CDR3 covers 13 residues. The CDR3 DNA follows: TGTGCCATCCGGGGGATCTCTAATGAAAAACTGTTTTTT. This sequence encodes CAIRGISNEKLFF.

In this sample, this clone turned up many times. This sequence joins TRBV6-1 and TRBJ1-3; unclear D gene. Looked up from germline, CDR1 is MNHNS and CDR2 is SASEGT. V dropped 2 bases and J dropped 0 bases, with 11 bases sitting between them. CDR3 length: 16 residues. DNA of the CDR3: TGTGCCAGCAGTGAACGTCCGGTCGTCTCTGGAAACACCATATATTTT. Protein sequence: CASSERPVVSGNTIYF.

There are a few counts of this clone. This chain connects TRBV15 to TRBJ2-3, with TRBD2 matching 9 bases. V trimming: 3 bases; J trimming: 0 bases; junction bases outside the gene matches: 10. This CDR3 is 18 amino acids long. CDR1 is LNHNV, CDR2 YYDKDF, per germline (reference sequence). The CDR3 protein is CATSRRGGRDGSTDTQYF. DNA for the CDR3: TGTGCCACCAGCAGGCGGGGGGGCAGGGACGGTAGCACAGATACGCAGTATTTT.

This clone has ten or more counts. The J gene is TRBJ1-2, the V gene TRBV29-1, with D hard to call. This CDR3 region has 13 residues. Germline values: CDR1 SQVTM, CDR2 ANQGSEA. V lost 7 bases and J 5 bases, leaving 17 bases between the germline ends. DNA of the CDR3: TGCAGCGCTACATTCGGGGATCGATATGGCTACACCTTC. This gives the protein CSATFGDRYGYTF.

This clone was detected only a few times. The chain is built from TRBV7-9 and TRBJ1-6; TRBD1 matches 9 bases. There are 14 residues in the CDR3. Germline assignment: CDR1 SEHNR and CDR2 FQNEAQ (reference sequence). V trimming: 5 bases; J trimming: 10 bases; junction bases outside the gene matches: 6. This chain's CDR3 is CASSHTGGRSPLHF. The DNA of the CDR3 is TGTGCCAGCAGCCACACAGGGGGCCGGTCACCCCTCCACTTT.

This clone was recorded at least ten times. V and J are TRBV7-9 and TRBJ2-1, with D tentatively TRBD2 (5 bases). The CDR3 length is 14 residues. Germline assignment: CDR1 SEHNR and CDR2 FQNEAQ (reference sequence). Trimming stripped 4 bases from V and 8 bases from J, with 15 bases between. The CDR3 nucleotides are TGTGCCAGCAGCTCCCGGGGAAGGTCGGATGAGCAGTTCTTC. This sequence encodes CASSSRGRSDEQFF.

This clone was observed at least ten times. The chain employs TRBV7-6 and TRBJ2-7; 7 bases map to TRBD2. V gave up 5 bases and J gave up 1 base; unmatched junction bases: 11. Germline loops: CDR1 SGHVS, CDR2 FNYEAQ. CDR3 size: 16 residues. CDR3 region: CASSQRPSGTSYEQYF. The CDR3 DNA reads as TGTGCCAGCAGCCAAAGGCCCAGCGGGACTTCCTACGAGCAGTACTTC.

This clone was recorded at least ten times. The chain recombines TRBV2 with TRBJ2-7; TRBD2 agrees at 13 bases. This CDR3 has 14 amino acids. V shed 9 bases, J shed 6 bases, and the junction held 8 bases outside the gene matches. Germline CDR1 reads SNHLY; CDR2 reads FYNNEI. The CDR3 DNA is TGTGCCAGTACCGGACTAGCGGGAGACGCCGAGCAGTACTTC. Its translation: CASTGLAGDAEQYF. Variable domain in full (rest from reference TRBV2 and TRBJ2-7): EPEVTQTPSHQVTQMGQEVILRCVPISNHLYFYWYRQILGQKVEFLVSFYNNEISEKSEIFDDQFSVERPDGSNFTLKIRSTKLEDSAMYFCASTGLAGDAEQYFGPGTRLTVT.

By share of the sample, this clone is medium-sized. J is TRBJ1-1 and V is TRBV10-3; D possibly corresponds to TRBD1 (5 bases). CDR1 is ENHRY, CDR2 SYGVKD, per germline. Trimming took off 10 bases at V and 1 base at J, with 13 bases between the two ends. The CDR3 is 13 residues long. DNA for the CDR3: TGTGCCACCTCGGACACCCAGAACACTGAAGCTTTCTTT. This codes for CATSDTQNTEAFF.

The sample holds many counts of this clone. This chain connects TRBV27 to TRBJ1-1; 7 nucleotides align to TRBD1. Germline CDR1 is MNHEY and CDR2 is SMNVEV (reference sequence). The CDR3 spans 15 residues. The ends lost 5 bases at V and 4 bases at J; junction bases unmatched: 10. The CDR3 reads CASSPTGPLPTEAFF. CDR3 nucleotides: TGTGCCAGCAGTCCGACAGGGCCTCTCCCCACTGAAGCTTTCTTT.

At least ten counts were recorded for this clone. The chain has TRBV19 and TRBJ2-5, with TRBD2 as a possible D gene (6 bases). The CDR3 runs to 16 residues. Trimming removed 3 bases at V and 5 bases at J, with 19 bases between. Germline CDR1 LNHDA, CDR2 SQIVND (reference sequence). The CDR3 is CASSMWGGRNSETQYF. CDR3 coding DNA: TGTGCCAGTAGTATGTGGGGAGGTCGAAATTCGGAGACCCAGTACTTC. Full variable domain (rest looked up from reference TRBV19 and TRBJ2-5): DGGITQSPKYLFRKEGQNVTLSCEQNLNHDAMYWYRQDPGQGLRLIYYSQIVNDFQKGDIAEGYSVSREKKESFPLTVTSAQKNPTAFYLCASSMWGGRNSETQYFGPGTRLLVL.

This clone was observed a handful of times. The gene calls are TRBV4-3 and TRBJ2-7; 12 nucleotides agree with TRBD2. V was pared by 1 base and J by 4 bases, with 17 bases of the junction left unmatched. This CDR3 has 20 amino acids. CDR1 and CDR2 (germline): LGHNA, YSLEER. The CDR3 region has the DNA TGCGCCAGCAGCCAAGTCCCGTGCTCTCTTCTAGCGGGAGGGTCTTACGAGCAGTACTTC. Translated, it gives CASSQVPCSLLAGGSYEQYF.

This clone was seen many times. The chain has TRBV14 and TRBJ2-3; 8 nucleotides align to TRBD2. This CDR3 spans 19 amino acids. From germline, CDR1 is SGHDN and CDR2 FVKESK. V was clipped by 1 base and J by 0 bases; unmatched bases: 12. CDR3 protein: CASSQGGTSPFTSTDTQYF. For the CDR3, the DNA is TGTGCCAGCAGCCAAGGAGGGACTAGTCCCTTTACTAGCACAGATACGCAGTATTTT.

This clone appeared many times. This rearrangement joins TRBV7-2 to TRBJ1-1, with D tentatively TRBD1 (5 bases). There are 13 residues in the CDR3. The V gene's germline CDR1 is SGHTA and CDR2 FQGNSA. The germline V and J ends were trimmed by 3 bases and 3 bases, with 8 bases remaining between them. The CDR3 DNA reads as TGTGCCAGCAGCTTGGGGGGGGACACTGAAGCTTTCTTT. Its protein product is CASSLGGDTEAFF.

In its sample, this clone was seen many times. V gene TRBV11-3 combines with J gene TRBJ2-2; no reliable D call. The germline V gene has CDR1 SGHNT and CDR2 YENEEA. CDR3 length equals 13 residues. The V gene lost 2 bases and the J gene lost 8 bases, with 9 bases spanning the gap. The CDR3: CASSLTLVGELFF. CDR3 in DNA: TGTGCCAGCAGCTTAACGCTAGTGGGGGAGCTGTTTTTT.

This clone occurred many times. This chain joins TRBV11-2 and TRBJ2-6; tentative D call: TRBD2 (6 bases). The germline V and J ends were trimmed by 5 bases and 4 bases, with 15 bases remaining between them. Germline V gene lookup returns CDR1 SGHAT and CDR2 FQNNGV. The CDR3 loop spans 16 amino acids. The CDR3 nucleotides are TGTGCCAGCAGCCTCTCCGGGGGAGCCGGGGCCAACGTCCTGACTTTC. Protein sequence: CASSLSGGAGANVLTF.

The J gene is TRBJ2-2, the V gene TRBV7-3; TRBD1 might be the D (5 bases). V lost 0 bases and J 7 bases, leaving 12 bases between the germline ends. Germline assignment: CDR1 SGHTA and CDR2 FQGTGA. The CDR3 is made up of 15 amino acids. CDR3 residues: CASSLTRQGGGELFF. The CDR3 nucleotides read TGTGCCAGCAGCTTAACGAGGCAGGGTGGCGGGGAGCTGTTTTTT. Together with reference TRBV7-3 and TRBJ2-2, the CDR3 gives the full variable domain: GAGVSQTPSNKVTEKGKYVELRCDPISGHTALYWYRQSLGQGPEFLIYFQGTGAADDSGLPNDRFFAVRPEGSVSTLKIQRTERGDSAVYLCASSLTRQGGGELFFGEGSRLTVL.

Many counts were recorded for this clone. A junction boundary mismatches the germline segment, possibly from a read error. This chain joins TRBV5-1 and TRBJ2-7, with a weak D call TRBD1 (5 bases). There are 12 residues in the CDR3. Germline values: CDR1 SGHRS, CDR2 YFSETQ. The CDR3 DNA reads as TGCGCCAGCAGCCCAGATACAGGTTCTATCGACTTC. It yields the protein CASSPDTGSIDF.

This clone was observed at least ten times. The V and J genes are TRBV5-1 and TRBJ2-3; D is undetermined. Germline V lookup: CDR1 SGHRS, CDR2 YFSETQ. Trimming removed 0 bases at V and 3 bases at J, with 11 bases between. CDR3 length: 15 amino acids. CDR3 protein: CASSLAPPATDTQYF. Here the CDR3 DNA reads TGCGCCAGCAGCTTGGCCCCTCCAGCGACAGATACGCAGTATTTT.